The 23 T cell receptor beta chains below all came from one sample that was sequenced in a study of blood T cell repertoires in COVID-19. The method was immunoSEQ multiplex PCR; TCRdb's version includes in-frame clones alone and lacks a portion of them. The sample shows some 250,000 clones, around 83% of them seen only once. Material for sequencing was peripheral blood. Source of these receptors: a woman of 80 years or more with acute or convalescent COVID-19.

This chain uses TRBV7-2 with TRBJ1-2; D perhaps matches TRBD1 (5 bases). V shed 5 bases and J shed 8 bases, with 21 bases lying between them. CDR1 and CDR2 from the germline V gene are SGHTA and FQGNSA. The CDR3 has 15 amino acids. The CDR3 region is CASSTRGRGGQGYTF. CDR3 coding DNA: TGTGCCAGCAGCACCCGAGGGAGGGGAGGCCAGGGCTACACCTTC.

The chain combines TRBV3-1 (or the pseudogene TRBV3-2) with TRBJ2-5; 9 bases fit TRBD2. CDR1 and CDR2 from the germline V gene are LGHDT and YNNKEL (reference sequence). The CDR3 loop spans 16 amino acids. The V and J ends lost 0 bases and 4 bases, in that order; junction bases with no gene match: 6. As DNA, the CDR3 is TGTGCCAGCAGCCAAGATAAGCGGGGGGCCGTAGAGACCCAGTACTTC. Encoded protein: CASSQDKRGAVETQYF.

This clone was seen a few times. V usage is TRBV7-3 and J usage is TRBJ2-5; tentatively, D is TRBD2 (6 bases). Germline CDR1 and CDR2: SGHTA and FQGTGA. The CDR3 runs 16 residues. V dropped 2 bases and J dropped 4 bases, with 17 bases sitting between them. This CDR3 reads CASSLGVRRAGETQYF. The CDR3 bases are TGTGCCAGCAGCTTAGGGGTGCGGAGGGCAGGAGAGACCCAGTACTTC.

Worth noting for this clone: Other DNA variants within this sample encode the same CDR3. CDR3 nucleotide sequence: TGTGCCAGCTCACCGACAGGGGGCAATCAGCCCCAGCATTTT. As protein: CASSPTGGNQPQHF. The chain joins TRBV18 to TRBJ1-5, with 8 bases that match TRBD1. V lost 3 bases, J lost 2 bases, and 0 bases stayed unmatched. The CDR3 loop spans 14 amino acids. Germline V lookup: CDR1 KGHSH, CDR2 LQKENI.

The CDR3 here is CASSIRTGATSGNTIYF. The CDR3 DNA sequence: TGTGCCAGTAGCATTCGAACAGGGGCCACCTCTGGAAACACCATATATTTT. V usage is TRBV19 and J usage is TRBJ1-3, with 7 bases fitting TRBD1. In germline, CDR1 is LNHDA, CDR2 SQIVND (reference sequence). CDR3 length equals 17 residues. V gave up 6 bases and J gave up 0 bases; unmatched junction bases: 11.

V gene TRBV12-5 combines with J gene TRBJ2-2, with D perhaps matching TRBD2 (6 bases). Trimming left V 3 bases short and J 5 bases short, with 16 bases between. This CDR3 has 16 amino acids. Germline V lookup: CDR1 LGHNT, CDR2 FRNRAP. CDR3 in amino acids: CASGFAFGGGTGELFF. The CDR3 DNA reads as TGTGCTAGTGGTTTCGCGTTCGGTGGGGGGACCGGGGAGCTGTTTTTT.

DNA for the CDR3: TGTGCCAGCAGTGAGCAGGGCGCGAACTATGGCTACACCTTC. As protein: CASSEQGANYGYTF. This rearrangement joins TRBV6-1 to TRBJ1-2; D may be TRBD1 (5 bases). This CDR3 is built from 14 residues. CDR1 is MNHNS, CDR2 SASEGT, per germline. Deletions cut 3 bases from V and 2 bases from J, with 10 bases between.

This clone appeared a single time. The J gene is TRBJ1-2, the V gene TRBV9; tentative D call: TRBD1 (5 bases). The CDR3 is made up of 15 amino acids. Deletions cut 0 bases from V and 2 bases from J, with 11 bases between. CDR1 and CDR2 (germline): SGDLS, YYNGEE. CDR3 sequence (DNA): TGTGCCAGCAGCGTAGAGGCAGGGATCAACTATGGCTACACCTTC. It specifies CASSVEAGINYGYTF.

The rearrangement joins TRBV2 to TRBJ1-2, with D uncertain. Per germline, CDR1 SNHLY and CDR2 FYNNEI. The CDR3 contains 18 residues. V dropped 0 bases and J dropped 4 bases, with 21 bases sitting between them. In DNA form, the CDR3 reads TGTGCCAGCAGTGAAGCTTGGAGGCAGGACGGAGGTGGCTATGGCTACACCTTC. Protein product: CASSEAWRQDGGGYGYTF. The whole variable domain, remainder taken from reference TRBV2 and TRBJ1-2, is EPEVTQTPSHQVTQMGQEVILRCVPISNHLYFYWYRQILGQKVEFLVSFYNNEISEKSEIFDDQFSVERPDGSNFTLKIRSTKLEDSAMYFCASSEAWRQDGGGYGYTFGSGTRLTVV.

This clone has just a few counts. The V call is TRBV19, the J call TRBJ1-4; D gene ambiguous. Germline CDR1 and CDR2: LNHDA and SQIVND (reference sequence). This CDR3 is 15 amino acids long. Trimming left V 5 bases short and J 8 bases short, with 18 bases between. CDR3 residues: CASSPLDRGSEKLFF. CDR3 bases: TGTGCCAGTAGTCCCCTTGACCGGGGATCGGAAAAACTGTTTTTT.

The chain combines TRBV18 with TRBJ1-5, with D possibly TRBD1 on 6 matching bases. The CDR3 length is 15 residues. Germline values: CDR1 KGHSH, CDR2 LQKENI. V dropped 2 bases and J dropped 5 bases, with 13 bases sitting between them. As DNA, the CDR3 is TGTGCCAGCTCACCAGAGGGGGGGCTGGATCAGCCCCAGCATTTT. Translation gives CASSPEGGLDQPQHF.

The chain carries TRBV15 and TRBJ2-3; D is perhaps TRBD1 (5 bases). This CDR3 has 15 amino acids. Germline V gives CDR1 LNHNV, CDR2 YYDKDF (reference sequence). Trimming took 0 bases from V and 5 from J, leaving 12 bases between them. CDR3: CATSRERLGVDTQYF. The CDR3 nucleotides are TGTGCCACCAGCAGAGAAAGGCTAGGGGTAGATACGCAGTATTTT.

The chain is built from TRBV5-1 and TRBJ1-6, with 8 bases fitting TRBD1. Germline V gene sequence: CDR1 SGHRS, CDR2 YFSETQ. Trimming took 1 base from V and 10 from J; bases not matched to a gene: 7. The CDR3 consists of 15 residues. CDR3 in amino acids: CASSLLQGASSPLHF. The CDR3 coding sequence is TGCGCCAGCAGCTTGCTGCAGGGGGCCAGCTCACCCCTCCACTTT. The whole variable domain, filled in from reference TRBV5-1 and TRBJ1-6, reads KAGVTQTPRYLIKTRGQQVTLSCSPISGHRSVSWYQQTPGQGLQFLFEYFSETQRNKGNFPGRFSGRQFSNSRSEMNVSTLELGDSALYLCASSLLQGASSPLHFGNGTRLTVT.

The chain links TRBV28 to TRBJ2-1, with 10 bases aligning to TRBD1. This CDR3 is built from 17 residues. Trimming removed 6 bases from V and 7 bases from J; junction bases left unmatched: 15. Germline CDR1 MDHEN, CDR2 SYDVKM. CDR3 nucleotide sequence: TGTGCCAGCAGACTTCCCCGGGACAGGGGAAAGGGGAATGAGCAGTTCTTC. Translation: CASRLPRDRGKGNEQFF.

This clone came up once. V gene TRBV11-2 combines with J gene TRBJ1-3; no clear D. The CDR3 contains 13 residues. Looked up from germline, CDR1 is SGHAT and CDR2 is FQNNGV. The V end lost 0 bases, the J end lost 6 bases, and 6 bases lay between the germline ends. The CDR3 nucleotides read TGTGCCAGCAGCTTAGAATACATAAACACCATATATTTT. It yields the protein CASSLEYINTIYF. Supplemented by reference TRBV11-2 and TRBJ1-3, the full variable domain reads EAGVAQSPRYKIIEKRQSVAFWCNPISGHATLYWYQQILGQGPKLLIQFQNNGVVDDSQLPKDRFSAERLKGVDSTLKIQPAKLEDSAVYLCASSLEYINTIYFGEGSWLTVV.

The J gene is TRBJ1-3, the V gene TRBV19, with TRBD1 matching 7 bases. Losses at the gene ends were 10 bases for V and 0 bases for J; bases not matched to a gene: 6. This CDR3 has 14 residues. The germline CDR1 and CDR2 sequences are LNHDA and SQIVND (reference sequence). CDR3 protein: CATTQGPSGNTIYF. As DNA, the CDR3 is TGTGCCACTACACAGGGGCCCTCTGGAAACACCATATATTTT.

Remarks on this clone: The sample contains more than one DNA sequence encoding this CDR3. The V and J genes are TRBV2 and TRBJ1-1, with TRBD1 as a possible D gene (5 bases). This CDR3 comprises 13 residues. Between the trimmed V and J ends, which lost 4 bases and 0 bases, there was a span of 6 bases. Germline assignment: CDR1 SNHLY and CDR2 FYNNEI. The CDR3 DNA sequence: TGTGCCAGCAGTGGACAGCTGAACACTGAAGCTTTCTTT. It specifies CASSGQLNTEAFF.

About this clone itself: Given a much more abundant clone one base away, this may be a read error. The chain joins TRBV5-1 to TRBJ1-2; 10 positions match TRBD1. Losses at the gene ends were 3 bases for V and 4 bases for J; bases not matched to a gene: 3. The CDR3 sequence is 14 residues long. Germline CDR1 is SGHRS and CDR2 is YFSETQ. CDR3 protein: CASSSGQGTYGYTF. For the CDR3, the DNA is TGCGCCAGCAGCTCGGGACAGGGGACCTATGGCTACACCTTC.

The J gene is TRBJ2-3, the V gene TRBV18, with TRBD2 identical over 8 bases. Trimming cost V 3 bases and J 0 bases; bases outside gene matches: 11. This CDR3 is 18 amino acids long. From germline, CDR1 is KGHSH and CDR2 LQKENI. CDR3 sequence (DNA): TGTGCCAGCTCACCCCAGCAGGTAGCGGGGACTAGCACAGATACGCAGTATTTT. This codes for CASSPQQVAGTSTDTQYF.

This chain links TRBV27 with TRBJ1-3; D not resolved. This CDR3 is built from 12 residues. The ends were cut back, 10 bases at V and 1 base at J, with 8 bases in the middle. Germline V gene data show CDR1 as MNHEY and CDR2 as SMNVEV (reference sequence). CDR3 amino acids: CATRGSGNTIYF. CDR3 sequence (DNA): TGTGCCACGCGGGGATCTGGAAACACCATATATTTT.

This clone was seen a few times. This chain connects TRBV3-1 (or the pseudogene TRBV3-2) to TRBJ2-1; tentatively, D is TRBD2 (6 bases). Per the germline V gene, CDR1 is LGHDT and CDR2 is YNNKEL (reference sequence). The CDR3 covers 13 residues. V was shortened by 0 bases and J by 11 bases, with 11 bases between the two germline ends. The CDR3 reads CASSQDRAGKQFF. The CDR3 DNA reads TGTGCCAGCAGCCAAGATCGGGCGGGGAAGCAGTTCTTC.

The chain joins TRBV28 to TRBJ1-1; no definite D call. This CDR3 contains 15 residues. Trimming took off 8 bases at V and 1 base at J, with 17 bases between the two ends. Germline assignment: CDR1 MDHEN and CDR2 SYDVKM. CDR3: CASLLMGQTNTEAFF. CDR3 bases: TGTGCCAGCCTCTTGATGGGCCAGACGAACACTGAAGCTTTCTTT.

The chain joins TRBV5-1 to TRBJ2-3, with TRBD2 identical over 7 bases. Germline CDR1 reads SGHRS; CDR2 reads YFSETQ. This CDR3 comprises 16 residues. V dropped 0 bases and J dropped 1; count of bases not matched to a gene: 5. In nucleotides, the CDR3 is TGCGCCAGCAGCTTGGAAGCGGGGCTCCGCACAGATACGCAGTATTTT. Translating gives CASSLEAGLRTDTQYF.